This TCR beta chain originates from a study of identical twins (dated by TCRdb to 2016 to 2017). At the level of the whole study: The study deep-sequenced TCR alpha and beta repertoires from monozygotic twins, unrelated adults of various ages and cord blood to test whether fetal clonotypes persist. To rule out contamination, the twin experiments were replicated at different times with different library preparation protocols.

Preparation of the library involved 5' RACE. TCRdb records Illumina HiSeq 2000 as the sequencer. Template switching added a universal primer binding site, and the final cDNA carried a unique molecular identifier that allowed TCR cDNA molecules to be counted accurately. Specific primers in the conserved constant-segment region were used to synthesize first-strand cDNA for TCR alpha and beta chains. Each cDNA library was double barcoded, with a SMART-Mk sample barcode plus Illumina barcodes, to control for contamination. TruSeq adapter sequences, together with Illumina sample barcodes, were added in two successive PCR steps. TCR alpha and beta cDNA libraries were sequenced on the Illumina HiSeq platform with custom primers. The original methods were these. MiGEC was used to process raw reads and extract unique molecular identifiers, and MiXCR was used to find CDR3 positions. Recombination models were inferred per individual with the repgenHMM and IGoR tools using an EM algorithm. Shared clonotype analysis was performed with the tcR package in R, normalizing sharing by the product of cloneset sizes. To study raw recombination without the effects of thymic and clonal selection, out-of-frame nonproductive sequences were analyzed. TCRdb passed the public sequencing reads through fastp at Q25 and MiXCR, retaining productive beta sequences. Identical CDR3 protein sequences are pooled into one entry, listed with their most common genes and DNA. TCRdb assigned the V and J calls; the authors' analysis was not used. This sample is represented by 310,000 or so distinct CDR3 sequences; more than 8% of them were singletons. The ten top clones hold roughly 6.8% of the sample.

What the work shows at the level of the full study, not this receptor alone: Because the same donors could not be followed over many years, the conclusions depended on cross-sectional statistical analysis. Abundant cord blood beta clonotypes carried fewer insertions; young adult naive repertoires showed a weaker similar trend, while memory repertoires showed none. Compared with coincidental sharing between unrelated individuals, out-of-frame TCR alpha sequences shared between twins showed an excess of sequences with low generation probability. The excess sharing between twins in beta out-of-frame sequences was weaker because fewer shared sequences reduced the signal-to-noise ratio. Invariant T cells such as MAIT and iNKT could partly confound zero-insertion analyses, although diverse VJ usage argued against such confounding for most clonotypes. In monozygotic twins, out-of-frame TCR alpha sharing was systematically underestimated by recombination models, although the models agreed with sharing between unrelated individuals.

Reading from cysteine to phenylalanine, the CDR3 counts 15 amino acids. Just CDR3 DNA is preserved here, 45 bases in frame from base 1. The V and J ends are trimmed by 3 bases and 0 bases, leaving 12 bases between them. CDR1 and CDR2 (DFQATT, SNEGSKA) derive from the germline V gene (reference sequence). Every donor in the study was a healthy Caucasian. The twin cohort comprised three pairs of female monozygotic twins, all aged roughly 18 to 29 years. CD4+ and CD8+ T cell populations were isolated with positive isolation kits from Invitrogen. Comment on this clonotype: This clone's antigen is unknown. No per-base quality is available; no much larger clone lies one base away.

In addition, the sample was reused for a study of yellow fever vaccine responses in identical twins. As the second paper documents: The T cell response to vaccination in identical twins was reported by the authors to appear partly convergent and partly personalized. In identical twins, the study followed T cell clones that responded to the vaccine with precision.

The sequenced sample consisted of CD8+ T cells sorted from blood. The chain joins TRBV20-1 to TRBJ2-1; the D region possibly corresponds to TRBD2 (5 bases align). This sequence originates from a woman younger than 30 in good health. The nucleotide sequence reads as follows: TGCAGTGCTAGCACGGGGTCGAGCTCCTACAATGAGCAGTTCTTC. This yields the protein CSASTGSSSYNEQFF.